This TCR beta chain is drawn from a study of OX40 agonist ivuxolimab in advanced cancers. As for the study in general: Those treated in dose escalation had hepatocellular carcinoma, melanoma, renal cell cancer or head and neck cancer.

Of note for this clone: What it binds is not known.

Germline loops: CDR1 LNHDA, CDR2 SQIVND (reference sequence). CDR3 length equals 13 residues. V lost 9 bases, J lost 11 bases, and 15 bases stayed unmatched. General study findings and limits: CD8+ T cells showed, on average, more clonal expansion than CD4+ cells. The study found among the lowest clonal expansion in partial responders at 0.1-3.0 mg/kg.

Here immunoSEQ multiplex PCR was the method, and the copy in TCRdb shows in-frame clones only, minus some. This sample has 25,000 to 30,000 clones, with roughly 87% found just once. The chain links TRBV19 to TRBJ1-1, with 7 bases aligning to TRBD1. The material sequenced was CD4+ or CD8+ T cells sorted from blood, taken in a trial of the OX40 agonist ivuxolimab. The receptor's source is an adult with an advanced solid tumor such as melanoma, head and neck, liver or kidney cancer. The DNA for the CDR3 is TGTGCCAGCGGAAGACAAGGGACAGTTGTGGCTTTCTTT. Its translation: CASGRQGTVVAFF.